This passage covers 8 T cell receptor beta chains from one sample sequenced in a study of graft-versus-host responses after intestinal transplantation (dated by TCRdb to the early 2020s). Receptor amplification or capture employed the immunoSEQ multiplex PCR assay. TCRdb obtained this table from immuneACCESS and retained in-frame rearrangements with V and J assigned. These tables miss some clones; where compared with another copy, unresolved V genes account for less than half of the shortfall, and the remainder is unexplained. The sample table shows about 94,000 clones, and roughly 90% are seen once. The ten largest account for around 0.5% of the sample. Antigen specificity for these receptors is unknown. This sample's time point label indicates: cells obtained before transplantation from donor or recipient. The starting material was unstimulated CD8+ T cells sorted from spleen or lymph node cells, obtained before intestinal transplant. The source is a human donor who received an intestinal transplant.

The chain employs TRBV2 and TRBJ2-3, with a weak D call TRBD2 (6 bases). CDR3 length: 15 residues. The V gene's germline CDR1 is SNHLY and CDR2 FYNNEI. V gave up 0 bases and J gave up 6 bases, with 13 bases separating them. The CDR3 DNA reads TGTGCCAGCAGTGAAGCGGAGCGGGCTGGGGATACGCAGTATTTT. It encodes CASSEAERAGDTQYF. Full variable domain (rest looked up from reference TRBV2 and TRBJ2-3): EPEVTQTPSHQVTQMGQEVILRCVPISNHLYFYWYRQILGQKVEFLVSFYNNEISEKSEIFDDQFSVERPDGSNFTLKIRSTKLEDSAMYFCASSEAERAGDTQYFGPGTRLTVL.

The V call is TRBV7-9, the J call TRBJ2-7; the D gene is possibly TRBD1 (6 bases). The ends were cut back, 5 bases at V and 4 bases at J, with 18 bases in the middle. CDR1 and CDR2 (germline): SEHNR, FQNEAQ (reference sequence). The CDR3 length is 15 residues. The CDR3 here is CASSALQDRKYEQYF. CDR3 DNA sequence: TGTGCCAGCAGCGCTCTCCAGGACAGAAAATACGAGCAGTACTTC.

In the case of this clone: At the DNA level, this CDR3 is encoded by other sequences in the same sample as well. The chain has TRBV7-6 and TRBJ1-1; D unresolved. Trimming took off 5 bases at V and 1 base at J, with 8 bases between the two ends. This CDR3 is built from 13 residues. Germline lookup yields CDR1 SGHVS and CDR2 FNYEAQ. The CDR3 coding sequence is TGTGCCAGCAGCCCTCCGGGGAACACTGAAGCTTTCTTT. Its protein is CASSPPGNTEAFF.

The chain carries TRBV11-2 and TRBJ2-7; 11 bases agree with TRBD2. This CDR3 has 15 amino acids. The J segment lost 3 bases and the V segment lost 0 bases, leaving 1 base of the junction unmatched. Germline assignment: CDR1 SGHAT and CDR2 FQNNGV. The CDR3: CASSLDGTSGYEQYF. CDR3 DNA: TGTGCCAGCAGCTTAGACGGGACTAGCGGCTACGAGCAGTACTTC.

The chain links TRBV28 to TRBJ2-1, with D perhaps matching TRBD2 (5 bases). The CDR3 has 14 amino acids. Germline loops: CDR1 MDHEN, CDR2 SYDVKM. Trimming removed 6 bases from V and 0 bases from J, with 9 bases in between. CDR3 bases: TGTGCCAGCAGACCTAGCAGCTCCTACAATGAGCAGTTCTTC. Its protein is CASRPSSSYNEQFF.

The rearrangement joins TRBV2 to TRBJ2-1; D is uncertain. There are 15 residues in the CDR3. V was shortened by 8 bases and J by 5 bases, with 19 bases between the two germline ends. Per germline, CDR1 SNHLY and CDR2 FYNNEI. This CDR3 is CASVIGPSKNNEQFF. The CDR3 nucleotides read TGTGCCAGCGTCATTGGGCCCTCCAAGAACAATGAGCAGTTCTTC. Full variable domain (rest looked up from reference TRBV2 and TRBJ2-1): EPEVTQTPSHQVTQMGQEVILRCVPISNHLYFYWYRQILGQKVEFLVSFYNNEISEKSEIFDDQFSVERPDGSNFTLKIRSTKLEDSAMYFCASVIGPSKNNEQFFGPGTRLTVL.

The chain uses TRBV27 and TRBJ1-2; D unclear. Germline V CDR1 and CDR2: MNHEY, SMNVEV (reference sequence). CDR3 length equals 14 residues. V dropped 2 bases and J dropped 6 bases, with 13 bases sitting between them. The CDR3 coding sequence is TGTGCCAGCAGTTTAGCTAGAGGGTCGAATGGCTACACCTTC. This sequence encodes CASSLARGSNGYTF.

J is TRBJ1-1 and V is TRBV4-2; TRBD1 matches 8 bases. Germline CDR1 and CDR2: LGHNA and YNFKEQ. This CDR3 spans 14 amino acids. V was clipped by 2 bases and J by 1 base; unmatched bases: 0. The CDR3 region is CASSQTGGNTEAFF. The CDR3 DNA is TGTGCCAGCAGCCAAACAGGGGGGAACACTGAAGCTTTCTTT.